The 20 T cell receptor beta chains listed next were all sequenced from one sample in a study of CD8+CD57+ T cells in acquired aplastic anemia. TCR beta VDJ and CDR3 profiles were obtained from a genomic DNA template. MiXCR, applied by TCRdb to the reads, yields one record per CDR3 protein. Of roughly 180,000 distinct CDR3 sequences in the sample, roughly 64% were seen once. The sequenced sample was sorted CD4+, CD8+, or CD8+CD57+ T cells (not recorded which) from PBMCs. These receptors were collected from a human donor with severe aplastic anemia or a healthy control (not recorded which).

The V and J genes are TRBV11-1 and TRBJ2-2; 10 nucleotides line up with TRBD1. V shed 4 bases, J shed 7 bases, and the junction held 12 bases outside the gene matches. The CDR3 runs to 17 residues. The V gene's germline CDR1 is SGHAT and CDR2 FQDESV (reference sequence). The DNA for the CDR3 is TGTGCCAGCAGCTCTACACCCGGACAGGGGGGCGGCGGGGAGCTGTTTTTT. Translated, it gives CASSSTPGQGGGGELFF.

This clonotype was recorded only once. V is TRBV10-3 and J is TRBJ2-7, with D perhaps matching TRBD1 or TRBD2 (5 bases each). Per the germline V gene, CDR1 is ENHRY and CDR2 is SYGVKD. V shed 6 bases and J shed 0 bases, with 15 bases lying between them. This CDR3 spans 15 amino acids. The CDR3 DNA sequence: TGTGCCATCAGCTCCTCCTGGGGGAGCTCCTACGAGCAGTACTTC. This translates into CAISSSWGSSYEQYF.

The chain joins TRBV20-1 to TRBJ2-7, with D perhaps TRBD2 (6 bases). The CDR3 runs to 13 residues. Trimming stripped 2 bases from V and 7 bases from J, with 15 bases between. Per germline, CDR1 DFQATT and CDR2 SNEGSKA (reference sequence). The chain's CDR3 is CSARTGERKEQYF. The CDR3 coding sequence is TGCAGTGCTAGAACGGGGGAACGAAAAGAGCAGTACTTC.

The V call is TRBV14, the J call TRBJ2-4, with D maybe TRBD2 (7 bases). This CDR3 is 14 amino acids long. V lost 8 bases and J 7 bases, leaving 18 bases between the germline ends. Germline loops: CDR1 SGHDN, CDR2 FVKESK. The CDR3 sequence is CASARRGGQNIQYF. In DNA, the CDR3 is TGTGCCAGCGCGAGGAGGGGGGGTCAGAACATTCAGTACTTC.

This clonotype was counted only a few times. This rearrangement joins TRBV25-1 to TRBJ2-7; unclear D gene. Germline-derived CDR1 and CDR2 are MGHDK and SYGVNS. Trimming pared 4 bases from V and 2 bases from J, leaving 15 bases between. This CDR3 is built from 15 residues. The CDR3 nucleotides read TGTGCCAGCAGTGTATCCCTGGGAATGGCCTACGAGCAGTACTTC. Residues: CASSVSLGMAYEQYF.

V gene TRBV6-2 or TRBV6-3 combines with J gene TRBJ2-3, with D tentatively TRBD1 (6 bases). V gave up 10 bases and J gave up 0 bases, with 11 bases separating them. Looked up from germline, CDR1 is MNHEY and CDR2 is SVGEGT. The CDR3 loop spans 13 amino acids. CDR3 sequence (DNA): TGTGCCATATCAGGGGCTAGCACAGATACGCAGTATTTT. This encodes CAISGASTDTQYF.

This chain uses TRBV24-1 with TRBJ1-6; TRBD1 aligns across 10 bases. The CDR3 has 16 amino acids. The trim removed 2 bases at V and 9 bases at J, leaving 6 bases unmatched. Per germline, CDR1 KGHDR and CDR2 SFDVKD. The CDR3 sequence is CATSDSGTGAGSPLHF. The CDR3 DNA sequence: TGTGCCACCAGTGATTCCGGGACAGGGGCAGGTTCACCCCTCCACTTT.

To note about this clonotype: At one end the junction does not follow the germline gene, possibly because of a read error. The rearrangement links TRBV10-3 to TRBJ2-5; D is ambiguous. The germline CDR1 and CDR2 sequences are ENHRY and SYGVKD. The CDR3 extends over 13 amino acids. For the CDR3, the DNA is TGTGCCAGCAGTACGCTCAACGGAGAGACCCAGTACTTC. Translation gives CASSTLNGETQYF.

This clonotype was recorded only once. V gene TRBV10-3 combines with J gene TRBJ1-2; D gene ambiguous. V lost 4 bases and J lost 4, with 10 bases in between. The CDR3 contains 13 residues. CDR1 and CDR2 from the germline V gene are ENHRY and SYGVKD. DNA for the CDR3: TGTGCCATCAGTGGTGCAGATTCCTATGGCTACACCTTC. Translated: CAISGADSYGYTF.

The chain is built from TRBV9 and TRBJ2-2; 7 bases align to TRBD2. Trimming took 6 bases from V and 3 from J; bases not matched to a gene: 11. The germline gives CDR1 SGDLS, CDR2 YYNGEE. This CDR3 region has 16 residues. CDR3 in amino acids: CASNLRTRRHTGELFF. CDR3 sequence (DNA): TGTGCCAGCAACCTGAGGACTAGACGTCACACCGGGGAGCTGTTTTTT.

The chain is built from TRBV19 and TRBJ2-1; 10 bases match TRBD1. After removal of 6 bases from V and 3 bases from J, the junction contained 5 bases not matched to a gene. Germline CDR1 reads LNHDA; CDR2 reads SQIVND (reference sequence). This CDR3 region has 15 residues. CDR3 region: CASRTGTGVYNEQFF. DNA of the CDR3: TGTGCCAGTAGGACCGGGACAGGGGTCTACAATGAGCAGTTCTTC.

The chain employs TRBV7-9 and TRBJ1-1; D is uncertain. Trimming left V 2 bases short and J 5 bases short, with 12 bases between. Germline CDR1 is SEHNR and CDR2 is FQNEAQ (reference sequence). The CDR3 length is 14 residues. The CDR3 coding sequence is TGTGCCAGCAGCTTAAACGAAGGTACAACTGAAGCTTTCTTT. Its translation is CASSLNEGTTEAFF. The variable domain in full, completed from reference TRBV7-9 and TRBJ1-1, reads DTGVSQNPRHKITKRGQNVTFRCDPISEHNRLYWYRQTLGQGPEFLTYFQNEAQLEKSRLLSDRFSAERPKGSFSTLEIQRTEQGDSAMYLCASSLNEGTTEAFFGQGTRLTVV.

This clonotype was counted many times. The chain is built from TRBV29-1 and TRBJ2-5; D unresolved. Trimming pared 0 bases from V and 4 bases from J, leaving 0 bases between. Germline V lookup: CDR1 SQVTM, CDR2 ANQGSEA. The CDR3 loop spans 10 amino acids. CDR3 loop: CSVEEETQYF. CDR3 sequence (DNA): TGCAGCGTTGAAGAAGAGACCCAGTACTTC.

This chain uses TRBV2 with TRBJ1-6, with unresolved D. Germline CDR1 and CDR2: SNHLY and FYNNEI. V lost 6 bases to trimming and J lost 5 bases, with 11 bases between them. CDR3 length equals 14 residues. The CDR3 sequence: CASSFRLDNSPLHF. The CDR3 nucleotides are TGTGCCAGCAGCTTCAGGCTAGATAATTCACCCCTCCACTTT. The entire variable domain, with the rest obtained from reference TRBV2 and TRBJ1-6, is as follows: EPEVTQTPSHQVTQMGQEVILRCVPISNHLYFYWYRQILGQKVEFLVSFYNNEISEKSEIFDDQFSVERPDGSNFTLKIRSTKLEDSAMYFCASSFRLDNSPLHFGNGTRLTVT.

This chain joins TRBV7-4 and TRBJ2-1; TRBD1 aligns across 7 bases. The V and J ends lost 6 bases and 7 bases, in that order; junction bases with no gene match: 6. CDR3 length: 13 residues. The germline gives CDR1 SGHVT, CDR2 SQSDAQ. The CDR3 DNA sequence: TGTGCCAGCAGATCAGACAGGGAAAATGAGCAGTTCTTC. Its protein is CASRSDRENEQFF. The whole variable domain, remainder taken from reference TRBV7-4 and TRBJ2-1, is GAGVSQSPRYKVAKRGRDVALRCDSISGHVTLYWYRQTLGQGSEVLTYSQSDAQRDKSGRPSGRFSAERPERSVSTLKIQRTEQGDSAVYLCASRSDRENEQFFGPGTRLTVL.

This chain connects TRBV15 to TRBJ1-6; 12 nucleotides align to TRBD1. The germline CDR1 and CDR2 sequences are LNHNV and YYDKDF (reference sequence). CDR3 length equals 16 residues. V lost 3 bases to trimming and J lost 9 bases; unmatched junction nucleotides: 6. CDR3 bases: TGTGCCACCAGCAGGGGACAGGGGGCGATAAGTTCACCCCTCCACTTT. This gives the protein CATSRGQGAISSPLHF.

The V and J genes are TRBV15 and TRBJ2-3, with D possibly called TRBD1 or TRBD2 (6 bases each). Trimming took 4 bases from V and 1 from J, leaving 15 bases between them. CDR1 and CDR2 (germline): LNHNV, YYDKDF (reference sequence). The length of the CDR3 is 16 residues. As DNA, the CDR3 is TGTGCCACCAGCAAAGGGGGGAGTGGTGGCACAGATACGCAGTATTTT. Protein sequence: CATSKGGSGGTDTQYF.

The V and J genes are TRBV5-1 and TRBJ1-1; TRBD1 agrees at 8 bases. Germline CDR1 and CDR2: SGHRS and YFSETQ. The CDR3 extends over 15 amino acids. Losses at the gene ends were 6 bases for V and 1 base for J; bases not matched to a gene: 8. In DNA form, the CDR3 reads TGCGCCAGCACATCCGGAGGGACAGGGAACACTGAAGCTTTCTTT. Translation gives CASTSGGTGNTEAFF.

This clonotype appeared many times. V usage is TRBV18 and J usage is TRBJ2-5; D is undetermined. Germline V lookup: CDR1 KGHSH, CDR2 LQKENI. CDR3 size: 13 residues. V lost 1 base and J 5 bases, leaving 8 bases between the germline ends. CDR3 DNA sequence: TGTGCCAGCTCACCACTGGGTTGGGAGACCCAGTACTTC. It codes for CASSPLGWETQYF.

The chain uses TRBV20-1 and TRBJ2-1, with 12 bases matching TRBD2. CDR3 length: 16 amino acids. After removal of 2 bases from V and 2 bases from J, the junction contained 4 bases not matched to a gene. The germline V gene encodes CDR1 DFQATT and CDR2 SNEGSKA (reference sequence). The DNA of the CDR3 is TGCAGTGCTAGAATTGCTAGCGGGGGGGCCTACAATGAGCAGTTCTTC. As protein: CSARIASGGAYNEQFF.